The present T cell receptor (beta chain) was sequenced within a study of OX40 agonist ivuxolimab in advanced cancers. General study findings and limits: Compared with CD4+, CD8+ T cells on average had more expanded clones.

Repertoires were generated with immunoSEQ multiplex PCR, while TCRdb's copy carries only in-frame clones and drops some. The sample yields 35,000 to 55,000 clones, just under 90% seen once. The CDR3 is 14 amino acids. V trimming: 2 bases; J trimming: 4 bases; junction bases outside the gene matches: 1. The germline V gene encodes CDR1 ENHRY and CDR2 SYGVKD. On this clone: The antigen is unknown.

Sequenced material: CD4+ or CD8+ T cells sorted from blood, taken in a trial of the OX40 agonist ivuxolimab. This clonotype was sampled from an adult with an advanced solid tumor such as melanoma, head and neck, liver or kidney cancer. The rearrangement joins TRBV10-3 to TRBJ1-1; 10 bases fit TRBD1. The CDR3 DNA reads as TGTGCCATCAGTGAGGGACAGGGGGTCACTGAAGCTTTCTTT. Protein sequence: CAISEGQGVTEAFF.